The 31 T cell receptor beta chains presented below share a single source sample, sequenced in a study of T cells after posttransplantation cyclophosphamide. Data came from immunoSEQ multiplex PCR; TCRdb stores just in-frame clones and leaves some out. The sample comprises tens of thousands of clones, roughly 92% of which are singletons, and 3% to 3.5% rests with the top ten. The specimen was PBMCs. The origin of the receptors is a woman between 45 and 60 years old in good health and a related stem cell transplant donor.

The chain recombines TRBV19 with TRBJ1-1, with TRBD1 as a possible D gene (5 bases). There are 13 residues in the CDR3. CDR1 and CDR2 from the germline V gene are LNHDA and SQIVND (reference sequence). Trimming shortened V by 4 bases and J by 5 bases, and 11 bases separated the two germline ends. The CDR3 sequence: CASSTSRGTEAFF. CDR3 nucleotide sequence: TGTGCCAGTAGTACATCAAGGGGTACTGAAGCTTTCTTT.

The chain's CDR3 is CASSPASWAYNEQFF. In nucleotides, the CDR3 is TGTGCCAGCAGCCCTGCTAGTTGGGCCTACAATGAGCAGTTCTTC. The J gene is TRBJ2-1, the V gene TRBV14, with no clear D. The CDR3 totals 15 residues. Trimming took off 4 bases at V and 2 bases at J, with 12 bases between the two ends. Germline assignment: CDR1 SGHDN and CDR2 FVKESK.

The genes are TRBV19 and TRBJ2-2, with 7 bases aligning to TRBD1. V was pared by 5 bases and J by 0 bases, with 6 bases of the junction left unmatched. The CDR3 covers 16 residues. Looked up from germline, CDR1 is LNHDA and CDR2 is SQIVND (reference sequence). The CDR3, as DNA: TGTGCCAGTAGTCCTCGGGGACAGTCGAACACCGGGGAGCTGTTTTTT. Amino acid sequence: CASSPRGQSNTGELFF.

This chain links TRBV5-1 with TRBJ2-6; possible D gene TRBD1, 6 bases. Trimming pared 6 bases from V and 1 base from J, leaving 11 bases between. This CDR3 comprises 15 residues. Germline V gene data show CDR1 as SGHRS and CDR2 as YFSETQ. The CDR3 region has the DNA TGCGCCAGCACAACAGGGTCATCTGGGGCCAACGTCCTGACTTTC. This gives the protein CASTTGSSGANVLTF.

The genes are TRBV15 and TRBJ2-1; a possible D gene is TRBD2 (5 bases). Germline CDR1 LNHNV, CDR2 YYDKDF (reference sequence). The CDR3 runs 15 residues. V lost 0 bases, J lost 7 bases, and 13 bases lay in between. In DNA form, the CDR3 reads TGTGCCACCAGCAGAGACCCCATACCGGGGAATGAGCAGTTCTTC. This encodes CATSRDPIPGNEQFF.

The gene calls are TRBV27 and TRBJ1-2; no definite D call. Germline V CDR1 and CDR2: MNHEY, SMNVEV (reference sequence). V lost 6 bases and J lost 6, with 17 bases in between. The CDR3 is 14 amino acids. The CDR3 sequence is CASRARHSVDGYTF. CDR3 in DNA: TGTGCCAGCAGGGCAAGACATAGTGTAGATGGCTACACCTTC.

J is TRBJ2-3 and V is TRBV10-3, with 9 bases matching TRBD1. V lost 3 bases, J lost 1 base, and 2 bases stayed unmatched. Germline V lookup: CDR1 ENHRY, CDR2 SYGVKD. The CDR3 is made up of 15 amino acids. The CDR3 DNA sequence: TGTGCCATCAGTGACCGGGACAGGGGCACAGATACGCAGTATTTT. Its translation is CAISDRDRGTDTQYF.

V gene TRBV6-6 combines with J gene TRBJ1-1; TRBD1 aligns across 8 bases. The J segment lost 0 bases and the V segment lost 4 bases, leaving 4 bases of the junction unmatched. The CDR3 runs 15 residues. Germline CDR1 MNHNY, CDR2 SVGAGI (reference sequence). The CDR3 here is CASSWAGGMNTEAFF. DNA for the CDR3: TGTGCCAGCAGTTGGGCAGGGGGCATGAACACTGAAGCTTTCTTT.

On this clone: Additional DNA sequences in this sample encode the identical CDR3. The gene calls are TRBV19 and TRBJ2-7; 12 nucleotides align to TRBD2. V lost 5 bases to trimming and J lost 4 bases; unmatched junction nucleotides: 3. The germline gives CDR1 LNHDA, CDR2 SQIVND (reference sequence). The CDR3 has 14 amino acids. CDR3 sequence (DNA): TGTGCCAGTAGTTCTAGCGGGGGGGCGTACGAGCAGTACTTC. Protein: CASSSSGGAYEQYF. The full variable domain, its missing parts supplied by reference TRBV19 and TRBJ2-7, is DGGITQSPKYLFRKEGQNVTLSCEQNLNHDAMYWYRQDPGQGLRLIYYSQIVNDFQKGDIAEGYSVSREKKESFPLTVTSAQKNPTAFYLCASSSSGGAYEQYFGPGTRLTVT.

The chain is built from TRBV5-1 and TRBJ2-2; TRBD1 agrees at 7 bases. The CDR3 extends over 15 amino acids. V lost 3 bases, J lost 1 base, and 3 bases stayed unmatched. The germline CDR1 and CDR2 sequences are SGHRS and YFSETQ. The CDR3 coding sequence is TGCGCCAGCAGCTGGGACAGAGAGAACACCGGGGAGCTGTTTTTT. Its translation is CASSWDRENTGELFF.

The J gene is TRBJ1-2, the V gene TRBV4-1, with D perhaps TRBD1 (6 bases). Per germline, CDR1 MGHRA and CDR2 YSYEKL. V lost 0 bases, J lost 4 bases, and 15 bases lay in between. The CDR3 length is 16 residues. In DNA, the CDR3 is TGCGCCAGCAGCCAAGACCCCGGGACACCAAGCTATGGCTACACCTTC. This gives the protein CASSQDPGTPSYGYTF.

The chain couples TRBV9 to TRBJ2-3; weak D call: TRBD2 (6 bases). V was shortened by 0 bases and J by 8 bases, with 13 bases between the two germline ends. The CDR3 totals 14 residues. The germline V gene has CDR1 SGDLS and CDR2 YYNGEE. The CDR3 reads CASSVAGGGRTQYF. CDR3 DNA: TGTGCCAGCAGCGTAGCCGGGGGTGGGCGTACGCAGTATTTT. The variable domain in full, completed from reference TRBV9 and TRBJ2-3, reads DSGVTQTPKHLITATGQRVTLRCSPRSGDLSVYWYQQSLDQGLQFLIQYYNGEERAKGNILERFSAQQFPDLHSELNLSSLELGDSALYFCASSVAGGGRTQYFGPGTRLTVL.

The rearrangement uses TRBV20-1 and TRBJ2-3, with 7 positions matching TRBD2. There are 11 residues in the CDR3. Germline values: CDR1 DFQATT, CDR2 SNEGSKA (reference sequence). With 8 bases clipped from V and 8 bases from J, the junction kept 7 bases outside the gene matches. The CDR3 bases are TGCAGTAGCGGGACTGGGGGTACGCAGTATTTT. Its translation is CSSGTGGTQYF.

This clone was recorded once. The chain recombines TRBV19 with TRBJ1-1; D is perhaps TRBD1 (5 bases). Trimming shortened V by 5 bases and J by 10 bases, and 20 bases separated the two germline ends. CDR1 and CDR2 (germline): LNHDA, SQIVND (reference sequence). The CDR3 consists of 14 residues. The CDR3 nucleotides are TGTGCCAGTAGTCCGAGGTCAGGGTTCGAGGCAGCTTTCTTT. Translated: CASSPRSGFEAAFF.

J is TRBJ2-1 and V is TRBV6-5; no definite D call. V was cut by 6 bases and J by 9 bases, with 12 bases left in between. CDR1 is MNHEY, CDR2 SVGAGI, per germline. This CDR3 comprises 12 residues. The CDR3 bases are TGTGCCAGCAGGCCCCACCCCGGTGAGCAGTTCTTC. Translation gives CASRPHPGEQFF.

This sequence joins TRBV5-6 and TRBJ1-5; tentative D call: TRBD1 (5 bases). The CDR3 length is 15 residues. Deletions cut 0 bases from V and 6 bases from J, with 13 bases between. Per germline, CDR1 SGHDT and CDR2 YYEEEE. CDR3 loop: CASSLGVGVGQPQHF. The CDR3 DNA sequence: TGTGCCAGCAGCTTGGGCGTAGGGGTCGGTCAGCCCCAGCATTTT.

The rearrangement uses TRBV30 and TRBJ1-6; TRBD1 matches 7 bases. The CDR3 is 13 amino acids. Germline-derived CDR1 and CDR2 are GTSNPN and SVGIG (reference sequence). Losses at the gene ends were 2 bases for V and 9 bases for J; bases not matched to a gene: 4. This CDR3 reads CAWSPAGGSPLHF. The CDR3 region has the DNA TGTGCCTGGAGTCCCGCAGGGGGTTCACCCCTCCACTTT.

The V call is TRBV5-1, the J call TRBJ1-6, with D unresolved. This CDR3 is 13 amino acids long. V lost 0 bases to trimming and J lost 10 bases, with 8 bases between them. CDR1 SGHRS and CDR2 YFSETQ come from the germline V gene. Written as DNA, the CDR3 is TGCGCCAGCAGCTTGGCAGGTCGATCACCCCTCCACTTT. It yields the protein CASSLAGRSPLHF.

The chain carries TRBV5-1 and TRBJ1-3; 10 bases align to TRBD1. CDR3 length: 15 residues. The germline gives CDR1 SGHRS, CDR2 YFSETQ. V was pared by 0 bases and J by 5 bases, with 2 bases of the junction left unmatched. The CDR3 DNA sequence: TGCGCCAGCAGCTTGGCGGGACAGGGGCGAAACACCATATATTTT. It encodes CASSLAGQGRNTIYF.

The V gene is TRBV7-2, the J gene TRBJ2-2, with TRBD1 as a possible D gene (5 bases). V shed 0 bases and J shed 1 base, with 9 bases lying between them. The CDR3 runs 16 residues. Germline-derived CDR1 and CDR2 are SGHTA and FQGNSA. CDR3 bases: TGTGCCAGCAGCTTAGCGAAGGGGAAGAACACCGGGGAGCTGTTTTTT. This sequence encodes CASSLAKGKNTGELFF.

Notes on this clone: The germline gene is not matched at one end of the junction; a read error may be the cause. This chain connects TRBV6-4 to TRBJ2-5, with 8 bases fitting TRBD2. Germline-derived CDR1 and CDR2 are MRHNA and SNTAGT. The CDR3 is made up of 17 amino acids. Here the CDR3 DNA reads TGTGCCAGCAGTTACTCGATTATGGCGGGGGGCCAAGAGACCCAGTACTTC. This sequence encodes CASSYSIMAGGQETQYF.

CDR3 nucleotides: TGTGCCAGCAGTGTGTTGTCAGGGGCTCCCCATGGCTACACCTTC. It yields the protein CASSVLSGAPHGYTF. The chain carries TRBV6-4 and TRBJ1-2, with a tentative D call TRBD1 (6 bases). Trimming left V 4 bases short and J 6 bases short, with 18 bases between. The CDR3 covers 15 residues. The germline gives CDR1 MRHNA, CDR2 SNTAGT.

DNA for the CDR3: TGTGCCAGCAGTTTAGGCCCGGGACAGGGGAGTTACGTGGAGACCCAGTACTTC. Translating gives CASSLGPGQGSYVETQYF. This chain uses TRBV28 with TRBJ2-5; 10 bases align to TRBD1. Germline V gene data show CDR1 as MDHEN and CDR2 as SYDVKM. The CDR3 runs 18 residues. Trimming at V came to 2 bases and at J to 5 bases, leaving 14 bases not matched to a gene.

The chain recombines TRBV7-2 with TRBJ2-7, with 9 positions matching TRBD1. CDR1 SGHTA and CDR2 FQGNSA come from the germline V gene. The CDR3 loop spans 14 amino acids. V was clipped by 4 bases and J by 3 bases; unmatched bases: 4. CDR3 protein: CASSYRQGGYEQYF. In DNA, the CDR3 is TGTGCCAGCAGCTACCGACAGGGGGGCTACGAGCAGTACTTC.

This rearrangement joins TRBV6-5 to TRBJ2-2; TRBD1 is a possible D gene (5 bases). The CDR3 spans 16 residues. The V gene's germline CDR1 is MNHEY and CDR2 SVGAGI. V lost 2 bases to trimming and J lost 2 bases, with 12 bases between them. The CDR3 bases are TGTGCCAGCAGTTACGCTCCAGGGCCAAACACCGGGGAGCTGTTTTTT. It specifies CASSYAPGPNTGELFF.

This chain uses TRBV7-7 with TRBJ2-1; 14 bases line up with TRBD2. CDR1 SSHAT and CDR2 FNYEAQ come from the germline V gene (reference sequence). This CDR3 has 16 amino acids. The V segment lost 1 base and the J segment 5 bases; nucleotides outside the gene matches: 1. The CDR3 DNA follows: TGTGCCAGCAGCTTAGGGACTAGCGGGGGGCACAATGAGCAGTTCTTC. It specifies CASSLGTSGGHNEQFF.

V is TRBV5-1 and J is TRBJ2-7; D not certain. The CDR3 length is 13 residues. The ends were cut back, 0 bases at V and 7 bases at J, with 11 bases in the middle. Germline CDR1 SGHRS, CDR2 YFSETQ. The CDR3 sequence is CASSLAAVREQYF. CDR3 in DNA: TGCGCCAGCAGCTTGGCCGCGGTGAGGGAGCAGTACTTC.

The V call is TRBV12-5, the J call TRBJ1-1; 9 bases fit TRBD1. There are 15 residues in the CDR3. Trimming removed 7 bases from V and 4 bases from J; junction bases left unmatched: 10. CDR1 LGHNT and CDR2 FRNRAP come from the germline V gene. Here the CDR3 DNA reads TGTGCTAGTGTCCGGGACAGGGAGGGGACCACTGAAGCTTTCTTT. As protein: CASVRDREGTTEAFF. Based on the CDR3 plus reference TRBV12-5 and TRBJ1-1, the full variable domain is DARVTQTPRHKVTEMGQEVTMRCQPILGHNTVFWYRQTMMQGLELLAYFRNRAPLDDSGMPKDRFSAEMPDATLATLKIQPSEPRDSAVYFCASVRDREGTTEAFFGQGTRLTVV.

The rearrangement links TRBV10-1 to TRBJ2-7, with 7 bases fitting TRBD1. Trimming cost V 6 bases and J 7 bases; bases outside gene matches: 9. The germline V gene has CDR1 WNHNN and CDR2 SYGVQD (reference sequence). The CDR3 is made up of 13 amino acids. CDR3 nucleotides: TGCGCCAGCAGCACAGGGGTATCGGGTGAGCAGTACTTC. Amino acid sequence: CASSTGVSGEQYF.

This clone was seen once. The rearrangement links TRBV7-7 to TRBJ2-5, with 11 nucleotides matching TRBD2. The junction had 8 bases not matched to a gene; V was cut back by 5 bases and J by 6 bases. CDR1 and CDR2 (germline): SSHAT, FNYEAQ (reference sequence). There are 15 residues in the CDR3. The CDR3 sequence: CASSPTSGGVQTQYF. CDR3 DNA: TGTGCCAGCAGCCCAACTAGCGGGGGTGTTCAGACCCAGTACTTC.

The chain carries TRBV10-3 and TRBJ2-1, with 9 bases identical to TRBD2. J was trimmed by 4 bases and V by 8 bases; bases with no gene match: 9. In germline, CDR1 is ENHRY, CDR2 SYGVKD. This CDR3 is built from 15 residues. The CDR3 bases are TGTGCCATCGCACCAAGCGGGGGGTCTTACAATGAGCAGTTCTTC. This gives the protein CAIAPSGGSYNEQFF.